This T cell receptor beta chain emerged from a study of CD8 T cells in Susac syndrome. About this clonotype itself: Its antigen is unknown.

Study outcomes and limitations: In its TCR sequencing and HLA analysis, the study acknowledged that the number of individuals was relatively small.

RNA was extracted with the RNeasy kit, and a quantity of roughly 0.5 to 1 ug was reverse transcribed using random hexamers. Amplification of TCR beta CDR3 spanned 54 Vbeta and 13 Jbeta via immunoSEQ multiplex PCR. TCRdb re-derived calls from the immunoSEQ multiplex PCR reads in MiXCR, one entry per CDR3 protein. The repertoire has 330,000 or so distinct CDR3 sequences, about 88% of them found once; the top ten carry around 0.2%. V dropped 0 bases and J dropped 5 bases, with 8 bases sitting between them. The CDR3 length is 14 residues. The germline V gene has CDR1 LNHNV and CDR2 YYDKDF (reference sequence). TCR beta sequencing covered blood CD8+ and CD4+ T cells. The CD8+ and CD4+ T cells were isolated magnetically using a negative isolation approach, whereas the TEMRA cells were enriched by FACS.

This chain connects TRBV15 to TRBJ2-1; D might be TRBD2 (5 bases). The sequencing input was CD8+ T cells from PBMCs. This TCR was recovered from a human donor with multiple sclerosis. The CDR3 DNA follows: TGTGCCACCAGCAGAGACGGGATGGACAATGAGCAGTTCTTC. Protein sequence: CATSRDGMDNEQFF.